This TCR beta chain was observed in a study of T-cell memory formation after mild COVID-19 (dated by TCRdb to the early 2020s). Study-wide context: Most TCR sequence clusters were specific to one of the two donors. T-cell clones expanding and contracting after mild COVID-19 in a couple of donors were tracked by longitudinal TCRalpha and TCRbeta repertoire sequencing. Two young, previously healthy adult volunteers, one female and one male, were included in the cohort. Overall study outcomes, separate from this receptor: SARS-CoV-2 specificity of the second-wave clones peaking on day 37 was not confirmed. Contracting CD4+ clones appeared mostly in the CM and EM memory subsets, whereas CD8+ clones were enriched in EMRA. Balanced CD4/CD8 phenotypes were observed for clones contracting from day 15 to 85, whereas a bias towards CD4+ was observed for a second wave of clones expanding from day 15 to 37. Only two mild cases were covered by the study, and larger cohorts that include severe cases with pre-infection samples were considered necessary. Some responding clones were detected in pre-infection memory, suggesting pre-existing cross-reactive memory T cells joined the SARS-CoV-2 response.

Relative to germline, V is 8 bases shorter and J is 3 bases shorter, with 14 bases between their ends. The CDR3 contains 13 residues, cysteine and phenylalanine counted. Only the CDR3 DNA is retained, 39 bases long and in frame from the first base. TCRdb shows the sequencer as Illumina NovaSeq 6000. TCRalpha and TCRbeta cDNA libraries were built by 5'RACE with constant-segment primers, adding sample barcodes and unique molecular identifiers. Trizol reagent was used to extract RNA from every sample. Libraries were amplified in two PCR steps, with a second sample barcode and Illumina TruSeq adapters added in the second step. Libraries were sequenced on an Illumina NovaSeq with 2 x 150 bp paired-end reads. From the authors' description of their analysis: The reads were demultiplexed and collapsed into UMI-guided consensus sequences using migec v1.2.7. Using mixcr v2.1.11, UMI consensuses were aligned to TRA and TRB V and J templates and then assembled into clonotypes. Clonotypes were classified as expanded or contracted when called significant by both edgeR and NoisET, with noise models trained on biological replicates. For edgeR calls, a false discovery rate-adjusted p below 0.01 and a log2 fold-change threshold of 1 were applied. PCA with hierarchical clustering of max-normalized trajectories of the 1000 most abundant clonotypes was used as exploratory dynamics analysis. Each responding clone was given a CD4 or CD8 phenotype based on the CD4+ and CD8+ repertoires, which had been sequenced separately. TCRdb's own reprocessing of the public reads used fastp at Q25 and MiXCR and kept productive beta chains. Rows matching on CDR3 protein sequence are summarized as one entry with the most common DNA and genes. TCRdb, not the authors, supplied the V and J calls. The sample records about 160,000 distinct CDR3 sequences, roughly 31% of which are singletons. The leading ten clones occupy more than 10% of the sample.

This clonotype was detected a few times. The specificity of this receptor is unknown. The record has no base qualities; no much larger clone is one base away. Ficoll-Paque density gradient centrifugation was used to isolate PBMCs. The sequence was obtained from an adult woman who had mild COVID-19 (a few samples of this study predate the infection). The sample titles of this study are shuffled in the database, so cell type and time point are left out; the donor was told from shared clones. Sequencing was carried out using PBMCs or a T cell subset sorted from them (not recorded which). The rearrangement combines TRBV12-3 or TRBV12-4 with TRBJ2-7; the D segment might be TRBD1 or TRBD2, since each matches 5 bases. The DNA reads TGTGCCAGCGCAAGGGACGGACACTACGAGCAGTACTTC. Translated, it reads CASARDGHYEQYF.